The source of this T cell receptor beta chain is a study of T cells in localized non-small cell lung cancer. Clones were read by immunoSEQ multiplex PCR, and TCRdb kept only the in-frame ones, dropping some. Of around 28,000 clones in the sample, 94% were seen once. The material sequenced was peripheral blood, taken before any cancer treatment. The clonotype was recovered from a woman aged 35 to 70 with stage I lung adenocarcinoma.

The DNA of the CDR3 is TGTGCCAGCAGCCACGGAAGGGACACCTACTTC. This encodes CASSHGRDTYF. The V call is TRBV4-2, the J call TRBJ2-7, with TRBD1 as a possible D gene (6 bases). CDR1 and CDR2 from the germline V gene are LGHNA and YNFKEQ. There are 11 residues in the CDR3. Trimming took 3 bases from V and 13 from J, leaving 13 bases between them.